This T cell receptor beta chain was recovered during a study of blood T cell repertoires in COVID-19 (dated by TCRdb to 2018 to 2020). Looking at the study overall: Samples covering the acute and convalescent phases of COVID-19 were provided by collaborators in the United States, Italy and Spain. The material from the prospective study consisted of cDNA or gDNA derived from T cells, B-cell-depleted T cells, or PBMCs. Deeply sampled blood TCRbeta repertoires from subjects exposed to, actively infected with, or recovered from COVID-19 were included in the dataset. The repertoires were made available in a free public database intended to serve as a resource for research on the immune response to SARS-CoV-2. Samples came from the ongoing ImmuneRACE study (first 160 participants) plus 1,254 subjects from 6 global collaborators. Nearly every sample came with metadata listing a de-identified subject ID, COVID-19 status, age in years and sex. Where available, HLA class I and class II types were taken from metadata supplied by the sample provider and were not determined by assay-based typing. The research as a whole found: How much clinical and demographic metadata was included differed by source and by participant, and the metadata was provided uncurated.

Each collaborating institution followed its own protocols to collect whole blood in K2EDTA tubes. For TCRbeta analysis, collaborator samples were shipped as frozen whole blood, as isolated PBMCs, or as DNA extracted from either sample type. On this clone itself: Its antigen is still unknown. No much larger clone is present one base from it, and per-base qualities are unavailable.

CDR1 and CDR2 were assigned from the germline V gene as MDHEN and SYDVKM. Including cysteine and phenylalanine, the CDR3 has 14 amino acids. Solely the CDR3 DNA is kept, with 42 bases framed from the first base. Compared with germline, V lacks 5 bases and J lacks 2 bases; bases without a gene match: 2. The immunoSEQ Assay, a bias-controlled multiplex PCR, was used to amplify TCRbeta CDR3 regions from genomic DNA. On the study's bioinformatics: The number of nucleated cells in each sample was estimated by amplification of reference gene primers within the assay. Sequence reads were collapsed and filtered to measure the absolute abundance of every unique TCRbeta CDR3 rearrangement. For each sample, productive Simpson clonality was calculated by taking the square root of Simpson's diversity index across productive rearrangements. TCRdb limited this immuneACCESS table to in-frame rearrangements with V and J called. A share of clones is missing; checked studies link under half to unresolved V genes, and the rest is unexplained. That table furnishes V, J and clone size, whereas the DNA furnished D and trimming. In this sample the table shows tens of thousands of clones, roughly 92% of which occur a single time. Jointly, the top ten make up roughly 6.4% of the sample.

Input material: peripheral blood. The rearranged chain carries TRBV28 and TRBJ1-2; TRBD1 matches 10 bases in the middle. The TCR sequence derives from an older woman with active COVID-19. The DNA sequence is given as TGTGCCAGCAGTGCGGGACAGGGGAACTATGGCTACACCTTC. Its protein product is CASSAGQGNYGYTF.